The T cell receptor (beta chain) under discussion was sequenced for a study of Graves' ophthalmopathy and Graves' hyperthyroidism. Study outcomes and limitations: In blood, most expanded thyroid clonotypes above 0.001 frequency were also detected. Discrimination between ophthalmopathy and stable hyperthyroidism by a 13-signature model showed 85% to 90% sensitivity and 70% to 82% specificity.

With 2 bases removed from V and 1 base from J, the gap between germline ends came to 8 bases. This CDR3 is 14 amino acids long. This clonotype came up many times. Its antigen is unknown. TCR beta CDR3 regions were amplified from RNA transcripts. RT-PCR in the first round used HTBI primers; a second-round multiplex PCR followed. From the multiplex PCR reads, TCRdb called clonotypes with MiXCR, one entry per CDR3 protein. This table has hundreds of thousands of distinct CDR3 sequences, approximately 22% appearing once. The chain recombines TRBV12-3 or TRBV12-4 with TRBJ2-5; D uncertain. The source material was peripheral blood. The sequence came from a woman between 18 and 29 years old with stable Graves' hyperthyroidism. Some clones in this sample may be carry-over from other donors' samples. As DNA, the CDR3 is TGTGCCAGCAGTTTAAGCCAGACCCAAGAGACCCAGTACTTC. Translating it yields CASSLSQTQETQYF.